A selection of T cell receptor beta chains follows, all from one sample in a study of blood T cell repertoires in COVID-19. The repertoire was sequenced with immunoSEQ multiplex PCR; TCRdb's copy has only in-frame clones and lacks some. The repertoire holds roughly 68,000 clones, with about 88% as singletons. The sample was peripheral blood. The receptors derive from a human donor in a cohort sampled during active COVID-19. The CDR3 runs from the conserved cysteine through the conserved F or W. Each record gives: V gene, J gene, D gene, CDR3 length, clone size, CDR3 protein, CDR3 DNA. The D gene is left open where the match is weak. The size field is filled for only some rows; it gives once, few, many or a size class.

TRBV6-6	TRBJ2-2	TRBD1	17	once	CASSRRTGGKNTGELFF	TGTGCCAGCAGTCGAAGGACAGGGGGCAAAAACACCGGGGAGCTGTTTTTT
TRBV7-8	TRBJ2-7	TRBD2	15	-	CASSLVSGGLNEQYF	TGTGCCAGCAGCTTAGTTAGCGGGGGGTTAAACGAGCAGTACTTC
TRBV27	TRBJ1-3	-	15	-	CASRRRGGPGNTIYF	TGTGCCAGCCGACGTCGGGGGGGACCTGGAAACACCATATATTTT
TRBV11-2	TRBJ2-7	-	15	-	CASSLMVGEIYEQYF	TGTGCCAGCAGCTTGATGGTAGGAGAGATCTACGAGCAGTACTTC
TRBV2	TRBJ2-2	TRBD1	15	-	CASSVGTVKTGELFF	TGTGCCAGCAGTGTTGGGACAGTAAAGACCGGGGAGCTGTTTTTT
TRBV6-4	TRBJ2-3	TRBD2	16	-	CASSPLAGQITDTQYF	TGTGCCAGCAGTCCTCTAGCGGGCCAGATCACAGATACGCAGTATTTT
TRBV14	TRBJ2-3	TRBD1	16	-	CASSAYRGRDTDTQYF	TGTGCCAGCAGCGCCTACAGGGGCCGAGACACAGATACGCAGTATTTT
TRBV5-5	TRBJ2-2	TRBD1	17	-	CASSLVGQGANTGELFF	TGTGCCAGCAGCTTGGTTGGACAGGGGGCGAACACCGGGGAGCTGTTTTTT
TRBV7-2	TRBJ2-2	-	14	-	CASSLRQTSGELFF	TGTGCCAGCAGCTTAAGACAGACCTCGGGCGAGCTGTTTTTT
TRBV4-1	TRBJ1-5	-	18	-	CASSQGIIQGGSNQPQHF	TGCGCCAGCAGCCAAGGGATCATACAGGGAGGGAGCAATCAGCCCCAGCATTTT
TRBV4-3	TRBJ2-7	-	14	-	CASSQGAGTYEQYF	TGCGCCAGCAGCCAAGGCGCCGGGACCTACGAGCAGTACTTC
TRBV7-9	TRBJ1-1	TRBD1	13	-	CASSLTGDTEAFF	TGTGCCAGCAGCTTAACAGGGGACACTGAAGCTTTCTTT
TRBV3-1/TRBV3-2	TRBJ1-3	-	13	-	CASSRTAGNTIYF	TGTGCCAGCAGCCGGACAGCTGGAAACACCATATATTTT
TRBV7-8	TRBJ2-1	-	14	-	CASSPVGAYNEQFF	TGTGCCAGCAGCCCGGTGGGAGCGTACAATGAGCAGTTCTTC
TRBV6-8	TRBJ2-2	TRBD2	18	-	CASSRWTSGGDNTGELFF	TGTGCCAGCAGCCGCTGGACTAGCGGGGGGGATAACACCGGGGAGCTGTTTTTT
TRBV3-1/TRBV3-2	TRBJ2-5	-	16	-	CASSHNPGLLSETQYF	TGTGCCAGCAGCCACAACCCGGGACTCCTATCGGAGACCCAGTACTTC
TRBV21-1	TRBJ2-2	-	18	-	CASSDGTSEPYYTGELFF	TGTGCCAGCAGCGACGGGACTAGCGAGCCCTATTACACCGGGGAGCTGTTTTTT
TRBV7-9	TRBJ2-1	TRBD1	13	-	CASSLAPGGEQFF	TGTGCCAGCAGCTTAGCCCCAGGGGGTGAGCAGTTCTTC
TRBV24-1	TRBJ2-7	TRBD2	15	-	CATSDSSGGSYEQYF	TGTGCCACCAGTGATTCAAGCGGGGGATCCTACGAGCAGTACTTC
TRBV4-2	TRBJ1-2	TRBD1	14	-	CASSQDDRADGYTF	TGTGCCAGCAGCCAGGACGACAGGGCGGATGGCTACACCTTC
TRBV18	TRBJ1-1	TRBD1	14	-	CASSLTGGNTEAFF	TGTGCCAGCTCATTGACAGGGGGCAACACTGAAGCTTTCTTT
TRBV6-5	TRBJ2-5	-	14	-	CASSYSQRQETQYF	TGTGCCAGCAGTTACTCCCAGCGGCAAGAGACCCAGTACTTC
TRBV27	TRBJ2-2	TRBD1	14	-	CASRGTVNTGELFF	TGTGCCAGCAGAGGGACAGTGAACACCGGGGAGCTGTTTTTT
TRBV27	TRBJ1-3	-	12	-	CASRGSGNTIYF	TGTGCCTCGCGGGGGTCTGGAAACACCATATATTTT
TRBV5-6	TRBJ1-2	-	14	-	CASSLGAGVYGYTF	TGTGCCAGCAGCTTGGGGGCAGGGGTCTATGGCTACACCTTC
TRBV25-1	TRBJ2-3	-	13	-	CASRGRITDTQYF	TGTGCCAGCAGGGGGCGAATCACAGATACGCAGTATTTT
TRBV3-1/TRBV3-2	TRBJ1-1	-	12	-	CASSQGATEAFF	TGTGCCAGCAGCCAGGGGGCAACTGAAGCTTTCTTT
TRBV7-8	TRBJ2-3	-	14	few	CASSLSTVTDTQYF	TGTGCCAGCAGCTTATCGACAGTTACAGATACGCAGTATTTT
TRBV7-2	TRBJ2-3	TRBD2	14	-	CASRAGGAQDTQYF	TGTGCCAGCAGGGCCGGGGGGGCCCAAGATACGCAGTATTTT
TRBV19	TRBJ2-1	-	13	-	CASSRSSTPEQFF	TGTGCCAGTAGTAGATCGTCGACACCCGAGCAGTTCTTC
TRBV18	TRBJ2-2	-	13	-	CASSPQGTGELFF	TGTGCCAGCTCACCCCAGGGCACCGGGGAGCTGTTTTTT
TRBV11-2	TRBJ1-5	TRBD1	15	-	CASSFGAGGYQPQHF	TGTGCCAGCAGCTTTGGTGCAGGGGGCTATCAGCCCCAGCATTTT
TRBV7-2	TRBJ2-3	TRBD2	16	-	CASSLGLAGGTDTQYF	TGTGCCAGCAGCTTAGGACTAGCGGGTGGCACAGATACGCAGTATTTT
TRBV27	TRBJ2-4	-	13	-	CASSRTGGAAQYF	TGTGCCAGCAGCCGAACAGGGGGGGCCGCTCAGTACTTC
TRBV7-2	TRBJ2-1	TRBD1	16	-	CASSLDRGPSSVEQFF	TGTGCCAGCAGCCTCGACAGGGGGCCATCCTCGGTAGAGCAGTTCTTC